The following is a T cell receptor beta chain sequence with its context. These data come from a study of blood T cell repertoires in COVID-19. Study summary: Researchers got acute and convalescent COVID-19 samples from the United States, Italy and Spain. The analysed material was cDNA or gDNA that came from T cells, B-cell-depleted T cells, or PBMCs.

Trimming pared 4 bases from V and 4 bases from J, leaving 7 bases between. This CDR3 comprises 13 residues. Germline values: CDR1 SNHLY, CDR2 FYNNEI. Authors' processing steps: Nucleated cell number was recorded as an estimate derived from reference gene primer amplification. The assay was immunoSEQ multiplex PCR, and TCRdb's table has in-frame clones only and misses some. V, J and clone size derive from that table, while D and trimming were established from the DNA sequence. The sample has about 190,000 clones; more than 85% are singletons. V gene TRBV2 combines with J gene TRBJ1-4, with TRBD1 as a possible D gene (5 bases). This clonotype originated in a man aged 65 to 79 with active or convalescent COVID-19. Sequencing input: peripheral blood. The CDR3 reads CASSGQLNEKLFF. CDR3 DNA sequence: TGTGCCAGCAGTGGACAGCTTAATGAAAAACTGTTTTTT.